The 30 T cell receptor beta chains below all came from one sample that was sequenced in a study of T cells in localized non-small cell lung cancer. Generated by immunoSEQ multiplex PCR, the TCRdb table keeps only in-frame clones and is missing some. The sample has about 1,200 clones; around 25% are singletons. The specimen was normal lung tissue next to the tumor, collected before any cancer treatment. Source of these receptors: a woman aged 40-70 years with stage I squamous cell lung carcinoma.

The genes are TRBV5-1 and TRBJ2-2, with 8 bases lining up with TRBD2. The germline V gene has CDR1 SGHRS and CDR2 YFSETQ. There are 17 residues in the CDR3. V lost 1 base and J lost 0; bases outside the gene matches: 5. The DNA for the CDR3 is TGCGCCAGCAGCTTGAGCGCGGGGGGCCCGAACACCGGGGAGCTGTTTTTT. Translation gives CASSLSAGGPNTGELFF. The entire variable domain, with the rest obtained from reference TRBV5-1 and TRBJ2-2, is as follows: KAGVTQTPRYLIKTRGQQVTLSCSPISGHRSVSWYQQTPGQGLQFLFEYFSETQRNKGNFPGRFSGRQFSNSRSEMNVSTLELGDSALYLCASSLSAGGPNTGELFFGEGSRLTVL.

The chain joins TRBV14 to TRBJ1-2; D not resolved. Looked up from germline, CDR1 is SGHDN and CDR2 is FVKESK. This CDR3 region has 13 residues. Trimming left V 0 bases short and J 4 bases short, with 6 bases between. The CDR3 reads CASSQDTGYGYTF. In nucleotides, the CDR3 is TGTGCCAGCAGCCAAGACACGGGCTATGGCTACACCTTC.

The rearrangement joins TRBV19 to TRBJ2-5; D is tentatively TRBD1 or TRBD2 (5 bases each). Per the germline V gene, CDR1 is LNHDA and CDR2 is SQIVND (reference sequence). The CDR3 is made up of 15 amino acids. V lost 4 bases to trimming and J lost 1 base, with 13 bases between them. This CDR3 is CASSTPGRTQETQYF. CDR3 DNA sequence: TGTGCCAGTAGTACCCCGGGACGAACCCAAGAGACCCAGTACTTC.

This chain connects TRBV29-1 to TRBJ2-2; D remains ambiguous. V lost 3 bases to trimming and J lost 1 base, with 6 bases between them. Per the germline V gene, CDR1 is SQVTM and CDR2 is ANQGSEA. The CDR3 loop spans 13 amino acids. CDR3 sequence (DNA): TGCAGCGTTGACGACTTGAACACCGGGGAGCTGTTTTTT. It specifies CSVDDLNTGELFF.

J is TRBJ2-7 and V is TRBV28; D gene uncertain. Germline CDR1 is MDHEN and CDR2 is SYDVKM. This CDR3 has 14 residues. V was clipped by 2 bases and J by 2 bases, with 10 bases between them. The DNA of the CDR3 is TGTGCCAGCAGTTTACCAGGACGGGCCTACGAGCAGTACTTC. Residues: CASSLPGRAYEQYF.

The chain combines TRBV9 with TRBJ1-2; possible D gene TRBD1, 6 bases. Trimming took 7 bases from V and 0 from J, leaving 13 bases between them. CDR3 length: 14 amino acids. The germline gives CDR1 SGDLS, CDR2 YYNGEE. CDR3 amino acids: CASWQGRSNYGYTF. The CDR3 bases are TGTGCCAGCTGGCAGGGGCGATCTAACTATGGCTACACCTTC.

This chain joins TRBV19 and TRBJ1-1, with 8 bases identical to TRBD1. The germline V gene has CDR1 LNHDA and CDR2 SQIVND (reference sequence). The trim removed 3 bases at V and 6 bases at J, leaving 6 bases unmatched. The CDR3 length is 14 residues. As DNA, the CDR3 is TGTGCCAGTAGTATCCCGGACAGGGAGGCTGAAGCTTTCTTT. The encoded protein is CASSIPDREAEAFF.

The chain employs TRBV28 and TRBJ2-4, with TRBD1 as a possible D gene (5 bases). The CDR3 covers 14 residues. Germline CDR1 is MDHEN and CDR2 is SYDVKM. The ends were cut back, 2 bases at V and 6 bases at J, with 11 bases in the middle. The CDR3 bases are TGTGCCAGCAGTTTAGGGCAGGGCGGAAACATTCAGTACTTC. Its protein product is CASSLGQGGNIQYF. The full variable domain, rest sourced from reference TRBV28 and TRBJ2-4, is DVKVTQSSRYLVKRTGEKVFLECVQDMDHENMFWYRQDPGLGLRLIYFSYDVKMKEKGDIPEGYSVSREKKERFSLILESASTNQTSMYLCASSLGQGGNIQYFGAGTRLSVL.

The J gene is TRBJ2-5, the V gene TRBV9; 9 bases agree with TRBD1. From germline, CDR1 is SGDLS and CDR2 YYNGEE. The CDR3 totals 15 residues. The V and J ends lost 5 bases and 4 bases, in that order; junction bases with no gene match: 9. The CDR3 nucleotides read TGTGCCAGCAGTGAAATGGGGACAGGGACAGAGACCCAGTACTTC. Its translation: CASSEMGTGTETQYF.

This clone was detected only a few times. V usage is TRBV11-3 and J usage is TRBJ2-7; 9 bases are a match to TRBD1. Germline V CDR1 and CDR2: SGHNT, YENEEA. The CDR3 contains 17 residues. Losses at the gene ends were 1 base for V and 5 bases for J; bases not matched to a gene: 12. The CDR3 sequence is CASSLGSGRQGGDEQYF. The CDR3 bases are TGTGCCAGCAGCTTAGGGTCGGGCAGACAGGGGGGCGACGAGCAGTACTTC.

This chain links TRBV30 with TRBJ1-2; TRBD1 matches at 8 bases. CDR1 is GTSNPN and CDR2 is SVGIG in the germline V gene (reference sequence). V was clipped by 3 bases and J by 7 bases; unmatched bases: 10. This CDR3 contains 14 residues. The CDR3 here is CAWRLNDRGSGYTF. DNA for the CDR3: TGTGCCTGGAGGCTTAACGACAGGGGTAGTGGCTACACCTTC.

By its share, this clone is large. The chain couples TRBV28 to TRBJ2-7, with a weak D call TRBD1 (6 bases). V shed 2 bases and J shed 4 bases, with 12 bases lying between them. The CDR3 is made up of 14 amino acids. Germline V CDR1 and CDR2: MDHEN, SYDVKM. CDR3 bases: TGTGCCAGCAGTTTAGCCAATACAGGGTACGAGCAGTACTTC. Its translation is CASSLANTGYEQYF.

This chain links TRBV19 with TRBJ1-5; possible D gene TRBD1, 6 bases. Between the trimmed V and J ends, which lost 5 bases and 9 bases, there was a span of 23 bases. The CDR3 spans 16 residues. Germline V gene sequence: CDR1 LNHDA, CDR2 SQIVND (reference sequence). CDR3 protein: CASSSMGRGGGGPQHF. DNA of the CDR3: TGTGCCAGTAGTTCCATGGGTCGGGGGGGCGGAGGGCCCCAGCATTTT.

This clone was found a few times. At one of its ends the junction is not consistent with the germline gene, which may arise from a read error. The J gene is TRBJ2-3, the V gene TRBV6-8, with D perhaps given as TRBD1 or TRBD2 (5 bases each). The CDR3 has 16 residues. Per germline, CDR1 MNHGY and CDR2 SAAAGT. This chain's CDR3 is CAISTGTKSSTDTQYF. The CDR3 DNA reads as TGTGCCATCAGTACCGGGACGAAATCTAGCACAGATACGCAGTATTTT.

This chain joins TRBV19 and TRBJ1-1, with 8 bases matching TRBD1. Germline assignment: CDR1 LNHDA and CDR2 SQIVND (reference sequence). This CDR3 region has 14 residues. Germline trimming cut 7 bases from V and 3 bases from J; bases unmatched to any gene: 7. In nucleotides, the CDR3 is TGTGCCAGTAAAACGGACAGGGAGGACACTGAAGCTTTCTTT. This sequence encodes CASKTDREDTEAFF.

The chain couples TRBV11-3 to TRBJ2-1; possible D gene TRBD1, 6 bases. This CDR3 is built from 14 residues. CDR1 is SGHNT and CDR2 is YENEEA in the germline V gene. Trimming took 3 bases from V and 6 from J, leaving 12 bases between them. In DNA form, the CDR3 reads TGTGCCAGCAGCTTGACCAGGGGCAGCAATGAGCAGTTCTTC. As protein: CASSLTRGSNEQFF.

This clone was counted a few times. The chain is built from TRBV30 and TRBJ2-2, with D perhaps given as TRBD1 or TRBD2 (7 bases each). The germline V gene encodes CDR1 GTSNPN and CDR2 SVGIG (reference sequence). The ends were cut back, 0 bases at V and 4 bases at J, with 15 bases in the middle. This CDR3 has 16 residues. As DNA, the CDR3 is TGTGCCTGGAGTGTACCGACAGGGAGGGGCACCGGGGAGCTGTTTTTT. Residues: CAWSVPTGRGTGELFF. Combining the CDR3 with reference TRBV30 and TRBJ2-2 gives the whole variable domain SQTIHQWPATLVQPVGSPLSLECTVEGTSNPNLYWYRQAAGRGLQLLFYSVGIGQISSEVPQNLSASRPQDRQFILSSKKLLLSDSGFYLCAWSVPTGRGTGELFFGEGSRLTVL.

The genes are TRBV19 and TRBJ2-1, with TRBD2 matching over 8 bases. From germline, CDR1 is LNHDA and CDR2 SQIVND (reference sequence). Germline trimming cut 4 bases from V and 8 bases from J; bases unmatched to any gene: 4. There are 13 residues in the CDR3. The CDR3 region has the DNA TGTGCCAGTAGTAGCGGGAGGAGGGATGAGCAGTTCTTC. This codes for CASSSGRRDEQFF.

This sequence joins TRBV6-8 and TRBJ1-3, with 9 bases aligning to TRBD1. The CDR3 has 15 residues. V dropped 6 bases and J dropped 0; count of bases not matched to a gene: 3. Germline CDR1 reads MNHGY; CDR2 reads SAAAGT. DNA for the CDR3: TGTGCCAGCAGGGGACAGGGTCTCTCTGGAAACACCATATATTTT. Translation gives CASRGQGLSGNTIYF.

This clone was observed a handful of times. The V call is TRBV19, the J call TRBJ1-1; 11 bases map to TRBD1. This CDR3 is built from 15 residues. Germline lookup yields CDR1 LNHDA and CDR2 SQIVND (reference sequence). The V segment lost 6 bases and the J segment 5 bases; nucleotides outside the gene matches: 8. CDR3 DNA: TGTGCCAGTAGCGGGACAGGGGGAGTGGGGACTGAAGCTTTCTTT. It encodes CASSGTGGVGTEAFF.

The CDR3, as DNA: TGTGCCAGCAGACTAGCGGGAAACGATGAGCAGTTCTTC. It codes for CASRLAGNDEQFF. The chain carries TRBV9 and TRBJ2-1; 10 bases match TRBD2. Unmatched junction bases numbered 4, after V lost 5 bases and J lost 8 bases. The CDR3 has 13 residues. Germline assignment: CDR1 SGDLS and CDR2 YYNGEE.

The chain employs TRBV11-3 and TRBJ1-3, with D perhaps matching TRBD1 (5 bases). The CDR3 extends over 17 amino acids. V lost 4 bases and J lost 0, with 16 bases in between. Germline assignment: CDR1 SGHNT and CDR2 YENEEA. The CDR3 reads CASSSNMIGTSGNTIYF. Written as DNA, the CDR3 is TGTGCCAGCAGCTCAAACATGATTGGGACCTCTGGAAACACCATATATTTT.

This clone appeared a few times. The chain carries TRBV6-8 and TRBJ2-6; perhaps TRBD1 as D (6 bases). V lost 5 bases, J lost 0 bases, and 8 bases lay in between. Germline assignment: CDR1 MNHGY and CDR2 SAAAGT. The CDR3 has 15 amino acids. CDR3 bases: TGTGCCAGCAGTGACAGGCTCTCTGGGGCCAACGTCCTGACTTTC. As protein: CASSDRLSGANVLTF.

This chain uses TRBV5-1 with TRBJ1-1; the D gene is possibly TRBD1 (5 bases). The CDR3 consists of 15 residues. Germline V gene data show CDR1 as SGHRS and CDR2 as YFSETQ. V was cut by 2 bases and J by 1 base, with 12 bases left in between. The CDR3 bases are TGCGCCAGCAGCTTCCTCAGGGTAGGGAACACTGAAGCTTTCTTT. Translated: CASSFLRVGNTEAFF.

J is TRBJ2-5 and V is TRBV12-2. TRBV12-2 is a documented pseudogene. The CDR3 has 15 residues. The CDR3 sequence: CATTPATRDQETQYF. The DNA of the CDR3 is TGTGCCACAACACCCGCGACAAGGGACCAGGAGACCCAGTACTTC.

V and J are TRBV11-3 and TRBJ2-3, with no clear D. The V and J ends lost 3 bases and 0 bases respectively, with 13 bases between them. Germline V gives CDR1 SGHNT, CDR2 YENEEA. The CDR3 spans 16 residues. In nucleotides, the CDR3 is TGTGCCAGCAGCTTGGCAACGTTTAGCAGCACAGATACGCAGTATTTT. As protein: CASSLATFSSTDTQYF.

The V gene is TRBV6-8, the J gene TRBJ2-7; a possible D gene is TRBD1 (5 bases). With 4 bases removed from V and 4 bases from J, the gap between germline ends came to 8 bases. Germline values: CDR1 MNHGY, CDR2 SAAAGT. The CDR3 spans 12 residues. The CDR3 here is CASSSPGYEQYF. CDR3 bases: TGTGCCAGCAGTTCCCCAGGGTACGAGCAGTACTTC.

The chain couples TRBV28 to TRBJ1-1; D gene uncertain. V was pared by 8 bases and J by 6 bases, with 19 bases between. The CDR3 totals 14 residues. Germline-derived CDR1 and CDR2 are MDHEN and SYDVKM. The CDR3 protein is CASGPKQRMAEAFF. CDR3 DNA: TGTGCCAGCGGACCCAAACAGCGAATGGCTGAAGCTTTCTTT.

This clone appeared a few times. CDR3 residues: CASSQRTSTGELFF. CDR3 coding DNA: TGCGCCAGCAGCCAACGAACTAGCACCGGGGAGCTGTTTTTT. This chain joins TRBV4-1 and TRBJ2-2, with TRBD2 as a possible D gene (5 bases). Trimming took off 2 bases at V and 4 bases at J, with 8 bases between the two ends. There are 14 residues in the CDR3. CDR1 and CDR2 (germline): MGHRA, YSYEKL.

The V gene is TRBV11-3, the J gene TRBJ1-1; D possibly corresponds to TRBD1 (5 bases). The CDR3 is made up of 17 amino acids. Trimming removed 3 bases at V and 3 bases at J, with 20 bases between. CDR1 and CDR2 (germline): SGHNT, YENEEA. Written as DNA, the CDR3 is TGTGCCAGCAGCTTGAACCCCCAGGGTATCACGGACACTGAAGCTTTCTTT. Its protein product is CASSLNPQGITDTEAFF.